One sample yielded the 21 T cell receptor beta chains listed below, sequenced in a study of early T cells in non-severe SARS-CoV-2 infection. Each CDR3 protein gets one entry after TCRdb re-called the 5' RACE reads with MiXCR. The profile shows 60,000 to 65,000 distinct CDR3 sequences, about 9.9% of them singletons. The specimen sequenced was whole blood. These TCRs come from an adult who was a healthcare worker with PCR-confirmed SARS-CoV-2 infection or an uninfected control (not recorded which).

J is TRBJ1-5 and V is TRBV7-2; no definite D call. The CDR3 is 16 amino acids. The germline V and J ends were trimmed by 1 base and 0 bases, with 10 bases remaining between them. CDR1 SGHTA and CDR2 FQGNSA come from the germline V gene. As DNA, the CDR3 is TGTGCCAGCAGCTTAGACGGTATCAATAGCAATCAGCCCCAGCATTTT. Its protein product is CASSLDGINSNQPQHF.

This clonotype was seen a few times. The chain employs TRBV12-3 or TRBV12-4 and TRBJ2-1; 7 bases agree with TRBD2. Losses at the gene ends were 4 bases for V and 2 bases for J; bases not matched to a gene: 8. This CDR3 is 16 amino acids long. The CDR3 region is CASSSVWGGTYNEQFF. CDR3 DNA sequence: TGTGCCAGCAGTTCGGTTTGGGGAGGGACCTACAATGAGCAGTTCTTC.

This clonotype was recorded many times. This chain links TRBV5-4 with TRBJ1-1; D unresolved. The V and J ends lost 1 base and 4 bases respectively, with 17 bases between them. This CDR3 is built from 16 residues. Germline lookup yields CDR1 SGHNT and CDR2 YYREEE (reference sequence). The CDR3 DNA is TGTGCCAGCAGCTTGATACAGATGGAATTTAGCACTGAAGCTTTCTTT. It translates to CASSLIQMEFSTEAFF.

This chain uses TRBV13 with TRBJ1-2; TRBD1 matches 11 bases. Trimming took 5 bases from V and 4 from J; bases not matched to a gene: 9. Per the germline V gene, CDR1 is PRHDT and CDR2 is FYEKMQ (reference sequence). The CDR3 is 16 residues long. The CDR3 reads CASSRGQGAKGYGYTF. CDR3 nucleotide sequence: TGTGCCAGCAGCCGCGGACAGGGGGCGAAGGGCTATGGCTACACCTTC.

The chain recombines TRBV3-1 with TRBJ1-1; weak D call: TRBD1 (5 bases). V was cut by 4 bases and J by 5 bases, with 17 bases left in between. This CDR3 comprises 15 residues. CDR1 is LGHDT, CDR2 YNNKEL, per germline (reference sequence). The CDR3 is CASSPPLQGRTEAFF. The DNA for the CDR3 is TGTGCCAGCAGCCCTCCCTTGCAGGGCAGGACTGAAGCTTTCTTT.

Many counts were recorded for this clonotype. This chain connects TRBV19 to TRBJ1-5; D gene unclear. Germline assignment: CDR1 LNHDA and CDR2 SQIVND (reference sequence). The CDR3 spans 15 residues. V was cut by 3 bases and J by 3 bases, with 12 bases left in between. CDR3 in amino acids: CASSIWTGSNQPQHF. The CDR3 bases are TGTGCCAGTAGTATTTGGACGGGATCCAATCAGCCCCAGCATTTT.

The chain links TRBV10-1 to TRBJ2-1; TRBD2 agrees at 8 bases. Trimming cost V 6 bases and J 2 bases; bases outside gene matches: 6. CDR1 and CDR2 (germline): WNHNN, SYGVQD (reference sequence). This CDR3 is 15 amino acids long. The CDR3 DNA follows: TGCGCCAGCAGGCCATCAGCGGGGGCCTACAATGAGCAGTTCTTC. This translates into CASRPSAGAYNEQFF.

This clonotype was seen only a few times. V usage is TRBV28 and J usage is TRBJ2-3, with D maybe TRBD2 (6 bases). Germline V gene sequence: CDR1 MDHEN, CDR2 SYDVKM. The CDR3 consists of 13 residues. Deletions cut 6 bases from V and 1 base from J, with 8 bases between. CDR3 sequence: CASRTGGTDTQYF. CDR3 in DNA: TGTGCCAGCAGAACGGGGGGCACAGATACGCAGTATTTT.

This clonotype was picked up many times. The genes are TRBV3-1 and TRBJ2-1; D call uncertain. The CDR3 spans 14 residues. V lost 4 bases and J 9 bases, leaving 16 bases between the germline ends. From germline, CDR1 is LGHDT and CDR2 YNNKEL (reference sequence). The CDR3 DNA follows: TGTGCCAGCAGCCCTCGACTGGCCGCGGCTGAGCAGTTCTTC. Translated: CASSPRLAAAEQFF.

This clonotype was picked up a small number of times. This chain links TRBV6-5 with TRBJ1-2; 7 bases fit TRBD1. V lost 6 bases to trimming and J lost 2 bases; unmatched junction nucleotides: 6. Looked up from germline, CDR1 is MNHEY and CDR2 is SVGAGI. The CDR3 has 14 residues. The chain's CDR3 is CASRARGKNYGYTF. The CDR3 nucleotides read TGTGCCAGCAGGGCCAGGGGGAAGAACTATGGCTACACCTTC.

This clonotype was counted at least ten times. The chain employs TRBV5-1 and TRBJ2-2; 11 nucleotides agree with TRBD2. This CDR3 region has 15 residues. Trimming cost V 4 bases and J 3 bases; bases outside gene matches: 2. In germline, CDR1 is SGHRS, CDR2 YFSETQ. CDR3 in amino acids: CASSRGLADTGELFF. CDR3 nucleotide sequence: TGCGCCAGCAGCAGGGGACTAGCGGACACCGGGGAGCTGTTTTTT.

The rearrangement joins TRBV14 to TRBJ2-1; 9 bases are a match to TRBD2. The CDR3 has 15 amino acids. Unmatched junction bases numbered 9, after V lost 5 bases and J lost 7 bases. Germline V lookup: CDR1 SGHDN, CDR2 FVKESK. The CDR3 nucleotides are TGTGCCAGCAGCTACCTAGCGGGGCTAGGAAATGAGCAGTTCTTC. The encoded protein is CASSYLAGLGNEQFF.

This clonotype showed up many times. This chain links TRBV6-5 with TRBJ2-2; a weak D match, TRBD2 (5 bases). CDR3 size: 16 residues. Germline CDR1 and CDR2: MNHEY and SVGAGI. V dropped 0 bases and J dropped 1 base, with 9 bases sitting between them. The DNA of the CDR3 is TGTGCCAGCAGTTACTCCTCTAGCTGGAACACCGGGGAGCTGTTTTTT. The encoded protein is CASSYSSSWNTGELFF.

The CDR3 spells CASSFGTSGGQQETQYF. The CDR3 region has the DNA TGTGCCAGCAGTTTTGGGACTAGCGGGGGGCAACAAGAGACCCAGTACTTC. The chain employs TRBV12-3 or TRBV12-4 and TRBJ2-5; TRBD2 matches 15 bases. This CDR3 region has 17 residues. V lost 3 bases, J lost 2 bases, and 4 bases stayed unmatched.

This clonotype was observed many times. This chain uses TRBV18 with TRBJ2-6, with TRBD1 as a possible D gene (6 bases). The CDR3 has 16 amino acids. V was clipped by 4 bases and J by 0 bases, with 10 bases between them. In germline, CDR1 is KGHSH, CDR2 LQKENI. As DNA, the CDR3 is TGTGCCAGCTCACGGACGACAGGCTCTGGGGCCAACGTCCTGACTTTC. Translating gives CASSRTTGSGANVLTF. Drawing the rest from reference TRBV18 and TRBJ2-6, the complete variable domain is NAGVMQNPRHLVRRRGQEARLRCSPMKGHSHVYWYRQLPEEGLKFMVYLQKENIIDESGMPKERFSAEFPKEGPSILRIQQVVRGDSAAYFCASSRTTGSGANVLTFGAGSRLTVL.

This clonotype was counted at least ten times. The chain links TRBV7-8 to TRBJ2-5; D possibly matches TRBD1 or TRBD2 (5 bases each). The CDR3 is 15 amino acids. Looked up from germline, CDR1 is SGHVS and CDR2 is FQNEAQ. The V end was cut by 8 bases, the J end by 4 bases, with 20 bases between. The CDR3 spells CASAQGEGLGETQYF. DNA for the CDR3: TGTGCCAGCGCTCAGGGAGAGGGATTAGGAGAGACCCAGTACTTC. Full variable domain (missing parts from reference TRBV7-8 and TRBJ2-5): GAGVSQSPRYKVAKRGQDVALRCDPISGHVSLFWYQQALGQGPEFLTYFQNEAQLDKSGLPSDRFFAERPEGSVSTLKIQRTQQEDSAVYLCASAQGEGLGETQYFGPGTRLLVL.

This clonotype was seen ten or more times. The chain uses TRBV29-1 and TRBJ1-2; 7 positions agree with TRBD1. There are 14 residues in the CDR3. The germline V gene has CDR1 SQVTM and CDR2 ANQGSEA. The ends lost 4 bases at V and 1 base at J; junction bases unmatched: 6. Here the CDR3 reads CSVATGVVNYGYTF. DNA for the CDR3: TGCAGCGTTGCTACAGGGGTGGTTAACTATGGCTACACCTTC.

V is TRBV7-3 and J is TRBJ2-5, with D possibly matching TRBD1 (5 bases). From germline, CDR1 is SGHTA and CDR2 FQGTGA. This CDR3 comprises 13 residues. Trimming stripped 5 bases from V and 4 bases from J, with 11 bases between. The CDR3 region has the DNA TGTGCCAGCAGCCCCTCCCAGGGAGAGACCCAGTACTTC. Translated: CASSPSQGETQYF.

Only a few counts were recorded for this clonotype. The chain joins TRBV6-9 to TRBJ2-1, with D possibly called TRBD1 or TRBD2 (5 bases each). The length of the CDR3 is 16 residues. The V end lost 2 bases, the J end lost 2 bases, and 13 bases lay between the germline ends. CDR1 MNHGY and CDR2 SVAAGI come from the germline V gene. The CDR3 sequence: CASSYPRRDPYNEQFF. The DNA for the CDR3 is TGTGCCAGCAGTTATCCCCGCAGGGACCCCTACAATGAGCAGTTCTTC.

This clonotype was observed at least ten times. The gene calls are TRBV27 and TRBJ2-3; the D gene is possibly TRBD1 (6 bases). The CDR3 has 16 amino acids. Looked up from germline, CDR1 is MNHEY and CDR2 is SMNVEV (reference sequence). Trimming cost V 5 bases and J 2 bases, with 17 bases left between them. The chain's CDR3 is CASSPSPRGPTDTQYF. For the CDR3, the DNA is TGTGCCAGCAGTCCTAGCCCCAGGGGTCCCACAGATACGCAGTATTTT.

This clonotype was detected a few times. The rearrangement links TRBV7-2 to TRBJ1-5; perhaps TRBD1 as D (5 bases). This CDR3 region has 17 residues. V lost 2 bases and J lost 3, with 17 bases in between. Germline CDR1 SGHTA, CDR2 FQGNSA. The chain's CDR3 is CASSLIVFAGPNQPQHF. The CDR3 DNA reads TGTGCCAGCAGCTTAATTGTCTTTGCAGGGCCCAATCAGCCCCAGCATTTT.